This T cell receptor beta chain came from a study of shared clonotypes between healthy human individuals. Across the study: Researchers assigned three CD4 naive, three CD4 memory, two CD8 naive and one CD8 memory plate to each donor. Overall study results and limits: Memory subsets generally showed lower estimated richness than naive subsets. Sampling covered nothing but blood. Tissue TCR repertoires likely differ from those found in blood.

Assay used: immunoSEQ multiplex PCR; TCRdb lists only in-frame clones, some missing. Of about 680,000 clones listed, about 92% are singletons. CD45RO-negative CD8 cells positively selected for CCR7 made up the naive population, which excluded terminally differentiated effector memory CD45RA+ cells. The CDR3 totals 13 residues. V lost 11 bases to trimming and J lost 5 bases; unmatched junction nucleotides: 6. Germline loops: CDR1 MNHNS, CDR2 SASEGT. Concerning this clone: Its antigen is currently unknown.

The J gene is TRBJ2-2, the V gene TRBV6-1, with TRBD1 matching over 9 bases. Sequenced input: naive CD8+ T cells sorted from blood. This TCR was sampled from a man aged 25-45 years in good health. CDR3 sequence reads: CASRGQGTGELFF. DNA of the CDR3: TGTGCCTCTAGGGGACAGGGAACCGGGGAGCTGTTTTTT.